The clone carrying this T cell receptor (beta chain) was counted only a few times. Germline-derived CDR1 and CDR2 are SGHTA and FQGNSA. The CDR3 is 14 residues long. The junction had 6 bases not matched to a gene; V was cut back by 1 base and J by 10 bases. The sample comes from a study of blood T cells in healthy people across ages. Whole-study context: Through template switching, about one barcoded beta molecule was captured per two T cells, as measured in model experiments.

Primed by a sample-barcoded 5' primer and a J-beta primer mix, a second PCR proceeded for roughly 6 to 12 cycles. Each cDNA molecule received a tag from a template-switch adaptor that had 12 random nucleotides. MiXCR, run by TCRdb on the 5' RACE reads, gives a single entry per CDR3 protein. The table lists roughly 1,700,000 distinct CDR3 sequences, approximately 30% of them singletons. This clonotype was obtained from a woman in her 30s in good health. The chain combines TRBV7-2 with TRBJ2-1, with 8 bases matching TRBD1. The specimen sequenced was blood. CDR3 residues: CASSLDQGAREQFF. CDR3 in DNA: TGTGCCAGCAGCTTAGACCAGGGGGCAAGGGAGCAGTTCTTC. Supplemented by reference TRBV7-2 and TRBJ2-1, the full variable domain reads GAGVSQSPSNKVTEKGKDVELRCDPISGHTALYWYRQSLGQGLEFLIYFQGNSAPDKSGLPSDRFSAERTGGSVSTLTIQRTQQEDSAVYLCASSLDQGAREQFFGPGTRLTVL.